Below, one TCR beta chain is given with its context. The target of this receptor is not known. No much larger clone is present one base from it, and per-base qualities are unavailable. The sample comes from a study of beta chain features in type 1 diabetes (dated by TCRdb to 2017 to 2018). About the investigation overall: Mean age, gender distribution, total cell number and subset yield were not different between patients and healthy donors. The study compared the TCRB repertoires of sorted circulating CD4+ T cell subsets in recently diagnosed type 1 diabetes patients with those in matched healthy donors. Across all samples, 107,917,701 sorted cells were examined, and cell number per subset correlated strongly with RNA yield. Whereas all 28 donors provided naive and central memory subsets, regulatory and stem cell-like memory subsets were isolated from just 8 patients and roughly eight healthy donors. The research as a whole found: Naive, central memory and regulatory TCRB repertoires appeared to be more alike among patients than among healthy donors. Because cDNA was sequenced instead of genomic DNA, highly expressing activated cells could be over-represented, though the groups showed no difference in activation or CD3 levels. A moderate but significant shortening of TCRB CDR3 length was observed in type 1 diabetes patients in all four CD4+ subsets. PCR may preferentially amplify shorter templates, but because patient and control samples were amplified and corrected together, any resulting skew would affect both groups equally. Because the HLA sub-analyses included only small numbers of individuals, any influence of HLA type on TCRB rearrangement was left unresolved. At VDJ recombination sites, type 1 diabetes patients had fewer insertions and more deleted nucleotides, which implies abnormalities in thymic rearrangement.

The entire isolated RNA was reverse transcribed using the High Capacity cDNA Reverse Transcription Kit, and thus expressed TCRB transcripts were sequenced. Deep immunoSEQ sequencing was applied to naive, central memory and regulatory T cell samples, giving an average of roughly 3.5 million total reads per sample. Sorted cells were lysed in RLT buffer and RNA was extracted with DNase-treated RNeasy Micro or Mini kits, depending on cell number. To prevent cross-contamination, each cell subset was processed individually, whereas patient and healthy donor samples were processed jointly. The immunoSEQ multiplex PCR was used to amplify TCRB sequences from cDNA, yielding 87-bp fragments that span the CDR3 region. Amplicons were sequenced on the Illumina HiSeq platform. Per the source publication's procedure: PCR bias was corrected computationally using synthetic template baselines, and reads within Hamming distance 2 were collapsed, with unmergeable singletons discarded. By aligning reads against IMGT, V, D and J genes, CDR3 length, and insertions or deletions at six rearrangement sites were assigned. Clonotype counts were normalized to sorted cell number within each subset before computing true diversity and Gini coefficients with the tcR R package. Repertoire sharing was quantified using the overlap coefficient calculated on TCRB nucleotide sequences. As a proxy for the pre-selection repertoire, out-of-frame TCRB sequences from naive cells were analyzed. The table was pulled from immuneACCESS by TCRdb, which kept in-frame rearrangements only. Such tables lose some clones; where checked, under half of the loss comes from unresolved V genes, and the rest has no known cause. V and J calls and clone size come straight from that table; D and trimming were deduced from the DNA. This sample comprises 300,000 to 400,000 clones, 9.5% to 11% of them detected only once. 0.015% of the sample rests with the top ten.

Each donor gave one peripheral blood draw, roughly 0.12 L on average, collected into heparinised tubes. Naive, central memory, regulatory and stem cell-like memory CD4+ T cells were sorted on a BD FACSAria II using a panel including CD45RO, CCR7, CD25, CD127, CD95 and CD27. Every sorted population had a purity above 95%. PBMCs were isolated right away by Lymphoprep density gradient centrifugation and were stained directly, without culture. To minimize batch effects, samples were stained and sorted in pairs, one healthy donor with one patient per experiment. The source is a woman aged 25 to 45 in good health. The sequenced material came from naive CD4+ T cells from blood. This specimen's cell subset or site label, per the study, means: true naive CD4+ T cells.

The DNA sequence follows: TGTGCCAGCAGCACCGGACAGGGGGACTACAATGAGCAGTTCTTC. It translates as CASSTGQGDYNEQFF. The chain is encoded by TRBV9 joined to TRBJ2-1; a stretch of 10 junction bases matches TRBD1. CDR1 and CDR2, per the germline V gene, are SGDLS and YYNGEE. The CDR3 numbers 15 residues from cysteine through phenylalanine. Just the 45-base CDR3 DNA is kept, in frame starting at base 1. Here V drops 4 bases and J drops 3 bases, and the junction holds 4 bases not matched to any gene.